This TCR beta chain is from a study of neoadjuvant anti-PD-1 for oral cavity cancer. Overall study context: Patients mostly received three to four biweekly nivolumab doses at 3 mg/kg before surgery.

Indicated time point: after neoadjuvant nivolumab, at surgical resection. The patients had HPV-negative, locally advanced oral cavity squamous cell carcinoma. Only in-frame clones appear in the TCRdb table, and some are missing; sequencing was by immunoSEQ multiplex PCR. The data hold roughly 14,000 clones, with roughly 70% observed a single time. The source material was PBMCs, sampled after nivolumab (anti-PD-1) treatment. The sequence was collected from a person between 40 and 79 years old with oral cavity squamous cell carcinoma.

CDR3 loop: CASSTGTGNYEQFF. CDR3 nucleotides: TGTGCCAGCAGCACCGGGACAGGGAACTATGAGCAGTTCTTC. The chain couples TRBV11-3 to TRBJ2-1; 9 nucleotides align to TRBD1. Germline CDR1 reads SGHNT; CDR2 reads YENEEA. The J segment lost 8 bases and the V segment lost 5 bases, leaving 7 bases of the junction unmatched. CDR3 length equals 14 residues.